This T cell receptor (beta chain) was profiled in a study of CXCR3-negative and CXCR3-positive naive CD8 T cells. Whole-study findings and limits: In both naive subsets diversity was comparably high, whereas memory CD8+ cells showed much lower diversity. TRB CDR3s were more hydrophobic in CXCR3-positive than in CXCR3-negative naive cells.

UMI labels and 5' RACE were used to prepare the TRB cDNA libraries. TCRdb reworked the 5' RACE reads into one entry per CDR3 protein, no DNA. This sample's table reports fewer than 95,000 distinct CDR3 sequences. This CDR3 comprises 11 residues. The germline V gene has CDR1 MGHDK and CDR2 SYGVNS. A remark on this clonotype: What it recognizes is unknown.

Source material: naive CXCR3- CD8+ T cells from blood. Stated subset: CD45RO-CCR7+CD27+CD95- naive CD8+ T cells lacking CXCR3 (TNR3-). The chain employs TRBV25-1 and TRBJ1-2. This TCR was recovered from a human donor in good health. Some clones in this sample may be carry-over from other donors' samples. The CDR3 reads CASSGNYGYTF.